These 4 T cell receptor beta chains were all obtained from the same sample, sequenced in a study of cytomegalovirus exposure and HLA in healthy donors. The PCR made use of 60 Vbeta and 13 Jbeta primers. Assay: immunoSEQ multiplex PCR; the TCRdb copy retains only in-frame clones and omits some. The table has 100,000 to 150,000 clones, roughly four fifths seen once. The sample was PBMCs. The receptors here all came from a woman aged 50 to 65 in good health and CMV-seronegative.

This CDR3 reads CASSYSRDSQRNEQFF. For the CDR3, the DNA is TGTGCCAGCAGTTACTCCCGGGACAGCCAACGCAATGAGCAGTTCTTC. The chain has TRBV6-6 and TRBJ2-1; TRBD1 matches 7 bases. Germline values: CDR1 MNHNY, CDR2 SVGAGI (reference sequence). CDR3 length: 16 amino acids. The trim removed 0 bases at V and 6 bases at J, leaving 8 bases unmatched.

This clone was seen only a few times. The chain has TRBV15 and TRBJ2-7; 7 positions agree with TRBD2. This CDR3 has 16 amino acids. Germline CDR1 reads LNHNV; CDR2 reads YYDKDF (reference sequence). The V and J ends lost 0 bases and 4 bases, in that order; junction bases with no gene match: 9. The CDR3: CATSRDITSDSYEQYF. CDR3 in DNA: TGTGCCACCAGCAGAGATATAACTAGCGATTCGTACGAGCAGTACTTC.

This chain joins TRBV1 and TRBJ1-1; the D call TRBD1 from the table was never checked on the DNA. TRBV1 constitutes a pseudogene. The CDR3 length is 16 residues. This chain's CDR3 is CTSSQDPDSTNTEAFF. The CDR3 DNA is TGCACCAGCAGCCAAGATCCCGACAGTACGAACACTGAAGCTTTCTTT.

The rearrangement links TRBV4-3 to TRBJ1-3; TRBD1 agrees at 7 bases. Trimming took 1 base from V and 4 from J; bases not matched to a gene: 1. The CDR3 sequence is 14 residues long. From germline, CDR1 is LGHNA and CDR2 YSLEER. DNA for the CDR3: TGCGCCAGCAGCCAAGGGACAGGCGGAAACACCATATATTTT. The encoded protein is CASSQGTGGNTIYF.